This TCR beta chain is from a study of T-cell memory formation after mild COVID-19. TCRdb ran MiXCR on the 5' RACE reads and lists one entry per CDR3 protein. This table has a few hundred thousand distinct CDR3 sequences, roughly 15% appearing once. A remark on this clonotype: Its antigen is unknown.

CDR1 SGDLS and CDR2 YYNGEE come from the germline V gene. V dropped 0 bases and J dropped 7 bases, with 5 bases sitting between them. The CDR3 has 12 amino acids. Study-level points and caveats: Confirmation of SARS-CoV-2 specificity was lacking for second-wave clones peaking day 37.

Sequenced: PBMCs or a T cell subset sorted from them (not recorded which). The chain links TRBV9 to TRBJ2-1; unclear D gene. This clonotype was sampled from a man aged 18-30 years who had mild COVID-19 (a few samples of this study predate the infection). Cell type and time point are not known. The CDR3 sequence is CASSVVANEQFF. The CDR3 coding sequence is TGTGCCAGCAGCGTAGTTGCGAATGAGCAGTTCTTC.